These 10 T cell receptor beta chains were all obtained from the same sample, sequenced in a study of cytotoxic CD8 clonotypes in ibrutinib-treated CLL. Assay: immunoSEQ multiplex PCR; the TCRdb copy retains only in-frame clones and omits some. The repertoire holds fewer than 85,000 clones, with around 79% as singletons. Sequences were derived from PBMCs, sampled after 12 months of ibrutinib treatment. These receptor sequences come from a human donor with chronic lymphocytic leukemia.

The CDR3: CASRGNREGGNTIYF. The CDR3 nucleotides read TGTGCCAGCAGGGGAAACAGGGAGGGTGGAAACACCATATATTTT. The chain combines TRBV27 with TRBJ1-3, with a tentative D call TRBD1 (6 bases). The CDR3 is 15 residues long. The germline CDR1 and CDR2 sequences are MNHEY and SMNVEV (reference sequence). The germline V and J ends were trimmed by 6 bases and 3 bases, with 15 bases remaining between them.

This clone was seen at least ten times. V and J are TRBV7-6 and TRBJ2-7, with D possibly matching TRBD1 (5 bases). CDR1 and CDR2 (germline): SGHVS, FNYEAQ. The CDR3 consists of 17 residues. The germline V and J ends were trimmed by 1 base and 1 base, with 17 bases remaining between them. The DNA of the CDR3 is TGTGCCAGCAGCTTAGTGGTCCAGGGTGAGTGGTCCTACGAGCAGTACTTC. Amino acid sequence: CASSLVVQGEWSYEQYF.

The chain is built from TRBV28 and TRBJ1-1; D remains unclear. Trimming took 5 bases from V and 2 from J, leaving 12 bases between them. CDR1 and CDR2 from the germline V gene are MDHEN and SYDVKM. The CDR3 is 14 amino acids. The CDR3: CASSLNQLNTEAFF. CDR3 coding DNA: TGTGCCAGCAGTCTAAACCAGTTAAACACTGAAGCTTTCTTT.

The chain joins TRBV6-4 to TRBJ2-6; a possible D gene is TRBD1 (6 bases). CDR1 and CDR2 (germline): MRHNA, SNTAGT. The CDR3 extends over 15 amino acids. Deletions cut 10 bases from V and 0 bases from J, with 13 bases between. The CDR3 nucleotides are TGTGCCACCAGCGCGACAGGCTCTGGGGCCAACGTCCTGACTTTC. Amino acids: CATSATGSGANVLTF.

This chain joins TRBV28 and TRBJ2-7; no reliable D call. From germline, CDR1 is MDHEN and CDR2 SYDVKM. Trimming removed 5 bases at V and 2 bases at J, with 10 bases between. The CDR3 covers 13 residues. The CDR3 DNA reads TGTGCCAGCAGTGGGGTCCTTCCCTACGAGCAGTACTTC. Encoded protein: CASSGVLPYEQYF.

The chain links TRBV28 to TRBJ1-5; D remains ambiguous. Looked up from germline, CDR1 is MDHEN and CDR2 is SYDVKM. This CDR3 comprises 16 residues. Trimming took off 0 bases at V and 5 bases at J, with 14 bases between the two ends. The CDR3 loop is CASSLWLLQEHQPQHF. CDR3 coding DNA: TGTGCCAGCAGTTTATGGCTCCTGCAGGAGCATCAGCCCCAGCATTTT.

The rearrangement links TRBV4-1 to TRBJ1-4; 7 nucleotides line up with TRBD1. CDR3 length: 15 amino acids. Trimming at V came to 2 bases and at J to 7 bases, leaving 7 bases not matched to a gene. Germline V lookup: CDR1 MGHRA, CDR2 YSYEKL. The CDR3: CASSQPDRAGEKLFF. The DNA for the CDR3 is TGCGCCAGCAGCCAACCCGACAGGGCGGGTGAAAAACTGTTTTTT.

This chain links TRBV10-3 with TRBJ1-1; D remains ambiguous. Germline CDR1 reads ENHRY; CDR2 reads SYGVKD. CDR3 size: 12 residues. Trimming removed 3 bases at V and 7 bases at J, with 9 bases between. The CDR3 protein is CAISEWAGEAFF. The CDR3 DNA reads TGTGCCATCAGTGAATGGGCAGGTGAAGCTTTCTTT.

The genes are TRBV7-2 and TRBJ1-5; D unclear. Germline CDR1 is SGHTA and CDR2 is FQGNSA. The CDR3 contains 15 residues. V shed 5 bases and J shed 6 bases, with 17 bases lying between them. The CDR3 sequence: CASSRIPQVFQPQHF. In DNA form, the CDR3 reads TGTGCCAGCAGCCGCATCCCGCAAGTCTTTCAGCCCCAGCATTTT. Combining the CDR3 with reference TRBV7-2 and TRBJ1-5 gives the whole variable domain GAGVSQSPSNKVTEKGKDVELRCDPISGHTALYWYRQSLGQGLEFLIYFQGNSAPDKSGLPSDRFSAERTGGSVSTLTIQRTQQEDSAVYLCASSRIPQVFQPQHFGDGTRLSIL.

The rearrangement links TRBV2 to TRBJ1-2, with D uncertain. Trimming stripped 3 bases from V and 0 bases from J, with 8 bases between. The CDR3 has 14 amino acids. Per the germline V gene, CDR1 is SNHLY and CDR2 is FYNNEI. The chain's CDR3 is CASSDGRTNYGYTF. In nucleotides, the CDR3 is TGTGCCAGCAGTGACGGGAGGACTAACTATGGCTACACCTTC.